The 17 T cell receptor beta chains listed next were all sequenced from one sample in a study of blood T cell repertoires in COVID-19. The repertoire was sequenced with immunoSEQ multiplex PCR; TCRdb's copy has only in-frame clones and lacks some. The sample yields tens of thousands of clones, approximately 72% seen once. The sample was peripheral blood. Every receptor here comes from a woman between 65 and 79 years old with COVID-19, enrolled during active disease.

This clone has just a few counts. DNA of the CDR3: TGTGCCAGCAGCTTGGCCTTTGAGGGGGCCCCCTACGAGCAGTACTTC. As protein: CASSLAFEGAPYEQYF. V and J are TRBV5-6 and TRBJ2-7, with 7 bases identical to TRBD1. Trimming cost V 0 bases and J 2 bases; bases outside gene matches: 8. The CDR3 has 16 residues. Germline CDR1 and CDR2: SGHDT and YYEEEE.

The gene calls are TRBV7-8 and TRBJ1-5, with D unresolved. The germline V and J ends were trimmed by 0 bases and 3 bases, with 6 bases remaining between them. This CDR3 is 14 amino acids long. Germline loops: CDR1 SGHVS, CDR2 FQNEAQ. Here the CDR3 reads CASSLAGLNQPQHF. CDR3 sequence (DNA): TGTGCCAGCAGCTTAGCAGGACTCAATCAGCCCCAGCATTTT. Based on the CDR3 plus reference TRBV7-8 and TRBJ1-5, the full variable domain is GAGVSQSPRYKVAKRGQDVALRCDPISGHVSLFWYQQALGQGPEFLTYFQNEAQLDKSGLPSDRFFAERPEGSVSTLKIQRTQQEDSAVYLCASSLAGLNQPQHFGDGTRLSIL.

V and J are TRBV5-1 and TRBJ2-1; TRBD2 matches at 7 bases. CDR3 length: 15 residues. CDR1 SGHRS and CDR2 YFSETQ come from the germline V gene. J lost 4 bases, V lost 5 bases, and 9 bases had no gene match. The CDR3 is CASRWDSGRYNEQFF. CDR3 bases: TGCGCCAGCAGATGGGACTCCGGGAGGTACAATGAGCAGTTCTTC.

The chain employs TRBV18 and TRBJ1-1; no firm D call. Germline CDR1 reads KGHSH; CDR2 reads LQKENI. The CDR3 sequence is 13 residues long. V was clipped by 9 bases and J by 3 bases, with 14 bases between them. The CDR3 is CASQDSGDTEAFF. As DNA, the CDR3 is TGTGCCAGTCAAGATAGCGGAGACACTGAAGCTTTCTTT.

V usage is TRBV14 and J usage is TRBJ1-3; no clear D gene. CDR3 size: 15 residues. Per the germline V gene, CDR1 is SGHDN and CDR2 is FVKESK. V shed 2 bases and J shed 0 bases, with 8 bases lying between them. The CDR3 here is CASSQIGASGNTIYF. In DNA, the CDR3 is TGTGCCAGCAGCCAAATCGGTGCCTCTGGAAACACCATATATTTT.

V usage is TRBV15 and J usage is TRBJ1-1; maybe TRBD1 (5 bases). Germline CDR1 and CDR2: LNHNV and YYDKDF (reference sequence). The germline V and J ends were trimmed by 3 bases and 1 base, with 12 bases remaining between them. This CDR3 contains 15 residues. The CDR3: CATSRPDRKNTEAFF. The CDR3 nucleotides are TGTGCCACCAGCAGGCCCGACAGAAAGAACACTGAAGCTTTCTTT.

V gene TRBV18 combines with J gene TRBJ1-2; no reliable D call. Germline values: CDR1 KGHSH, CDR2 LQKENI. Trimming stripped 4 bases from V and 1 base from J, with 13 bases between. The CDR3 sequence is 15 residues long. The DNA of the CDR3 is TGTGCCAGCTCACTCAGTTCCGGGTTTAACTATGGCTACACCTTC. It codes for CASSLSSGFNYGYTF.

CDR3 sequence reads: CASSIAGATYNEQFF. DNA for the CDR3: TGTGCCAGTAGTATAGCCGGAGCTACCTACAATGAGCAGTTCTTC. The genes are TRBV19 and TRBJ2-1; unclear D gene. CDR1 and CDR2 from the germline V gene are LNHDA and SQIVND (reference sequence). V was trimmed by 1 base and J by 2 bases, leaving 9 bases between them. The CDR3 length is 15 residues.

This clone was recorded once. J is TRBJ1-3 and V is TRBV7-9; a possible D gene is TRBD1 (5 bases). Germline values: CDR1 SEHNR, CDR2 FQNEAQ (reference sequence). Trimming cost V 3 bases and J 0 bases, with 6 bases left between them. This CDR3 spans 14 amino acids. CDR3 in DNA: TGTGCCAGCAGCTTCGACAGCTCTGGAAACACCATATATTTT. Translating gives CASSFDSSGNTIYF.

V gene TRBV6-1 combines with J gene TRBJ1-5; D is unresolved. V dropped 2 bases and J dropped 4 bases, with 6 bases sitting between them. Germline V gene sequence: CDR1 MNHNS, CDR2 SASEGT. The CDR3 is made up of 13 amino acids. As DNA, the CDR3 is TGTGCCAGCAGTGAAACGGGAAATCAGCCCCAGCATTTT. It translates to CASSETGNQPQHF.

The chain recombines TRBV19 with TRBJ1-1; D uncertain. The CDR3 totals 13 residues. Deletions cut 3 bases from V and 0 bases from J, with 5 bases between. CDR1 is LNHDA, CDR2 SQIVND, per germline (reference sequence). The CDR3 loop is CASSMQMNTEAFF. CDR3 nucleotides: TGTGCCAGTAGTATGCAGATGAACACTGAAGCTTTCTTT. Full variable domain (missing parts from reference TRBV19 and TRBJ1-1): DGGITQSPKYLFRKEGQNVTLSCEQNLNHDAMYWYRQDPGQGLRLIYYSQIVNDFQKGDIAEGYSVSREKKESFPLTVTSAQKNPTAFYLCASSMQMNTEAFFGQGTRLTVV.

The chain joins TRBV25-1 to TRBJ2-7; perhaps TRBD1 as D (6 bases). Germline loops: CDR1 MGHDK, CDR2 SYGVNS. This CDR3 has 13 amino acids. The V and J ends lost 6 bases and 2 bases respectively, with 11 bases between them. CDR3 amino acids: CASSRQATYEQYV. CDR3 sequence (DNA): TGTGCCAGCAGCAGACAGGCAACCTACGAGCAGTACGTC.

The V and J genes are TRBV5-5 and TRBJ1-5; TRBD1 matches 8 bases. The CDR3 totals 15 residues. V lost 2 bases, J lost 6 bases, and 7 bases stayed unmatched. Germline V gives CDR1 SGHKS, CDR2 YYEKEE (reference sequence). Here the CDR3 reads CASSLSRGQGQPQHF. The CDR3 DNA reads TGTGCCAGCAGCTTAAGCAGGGGGCAAGGTCAGCCCCAGCATTTT.

This chain uses TRBV2 with TRBJ1-1, with D possibly matching TRBD1 (6 bases). The CDR3 totals 15 residues. Germline V gene sequence: CDR1 SNHLY, CDR2 FYNNEI. Trimming shortened V by 7 bases and J by 1 base, and 16 bases separated the two germline ends. CDR3 nucleotide sequence: TGTGCCAGCATAACAGGGAAGGGACCGAACACTGAAGCTTTCTTT. Amino acid sequence: CASITGKGPNTEAFF.

The sample holds a few counts of this clone. The chain carries TRBV9 and TRBJ2-3, with 11 positions matching TRBD2. Germline trimming cut 0 bases from V and 1 base from J; bases unmatched to any gene: 1. The CDR3 extends over 16 amino acids. Germline CDR1 and CDR2: SGDLS and YYNGEE. The CDR3 DNA reads TGTGCCAGCAGCGTAGGACTAGCGGGACGCACAGATACGCAGTATTTT. It codes for CASSVGLAGRTDTQYF.

The chain recombines TRBV21-1 with TRBJ1-3. TRBV21-1 is listed as a pseudogene. This CDR3 region has 14 residues. CDR3 in amino acids: CASRGSEVGNTIYF. CDR3 coding DNA: TGTGCCAGCAGGGGGAGCGAAGTGGGAAACACCATATATTTT.

The chain carries TRBV2 and TRBJ1-1; D is unclear. Trimming stripped 5 bases from V and 1 base from J, with 11 bases between. Germline CDR1 is SNHLY and CDR2 is FYNNEI. CDR3 length: 14 residues. CDR3 nucleotide sequence: TGTGCCAGCAGTCCCCTGCGTTCGAACACTGAAGCTTTCTTT. The encoded protein is CASSPLRSNTEAFF.